The rows below give T cell receptor beta chains drawn from one sample of a study of T-cell memory formation after mild COVID-19. Each CDR3 protein gets one entry after TCRdb re-called the 5' RACE reads with MiXCR. The table has around 250,000 distinct CDR3 sequences, 15% to 20% seen once. The specimen was PBMCs or a T cell subset sorted from them (not recorded which). The receptors here all came from a man between 18 and 29 years old who had mild COVID-19 (a few samples of this study predate the infection). Cell type and time point are not known. Each CDR3 is given with its conserved first and last residue. Fields, in order: V gene, J gene, clone size, D gene, CDR3 protein. A D gene is named only where the DNA matches it firmly. The size field is filled for only some rows; it gives once, few, many or a size class.

V: TRBV5-1; J: TRBJ1-2; size: few; D: TRBD1; CDR3: CASTSSTGDGYTF
V: TRBV7-2; J: TRBJ1-2; size: few; D: .; CDR3: CASSLGENYGYTF
V: TRBV7-2; J: TRBJ2-7; size: few; D: TRBD1; CDR3: CASSYQTGYEQYF
V: TRBV7-8; J: TRBJ2-3; size: few; D: TRBD2; CDR3: CASSPEGGSTDTQYF
V: TRBV20-1; J: TRBJ1-6; size: .; D: .; CDR3: CSARDITVSPLHF
V: TRBV24-1; J: TRBJ2-3; size: few; D: TRBD2; CDR3: CATSDLRRGVTDTQYF
V: TRBV7-9; J: TRBJ2-7; size: .; D: TRBD1; CDR3: CASSSTGTGAYEQYF
V: TRBV5-1; J: TRBJ2-3; size: .; D: TRBD2; CDR3: CASSSLPGLAGGTVADTQYF
V: TRBV3-1; J: TRBJ1-5; size: few; D: TRBD1; CDR3: CASGKTGNSNQPQHF
V: TRBV20-1; J: TRBJ2-5; size: many; D: .; CDR3: CSARDRRVQETQYF
V: TRBV6-1; J: TRBJ2-7; size: .; D: TRBD1; CDR3: CASSLIPDRGAYEQYF
V: TRBV19; J: TRBJ2-7; size: .; D: TRBD1; CDR3: CASSHPGTGAYEQYF
V: TRBV15; J: TRBJ2-7; size: few; D: .; CDR3: CATSRVVRGTEQYF